The 27 T cell receptor beta chains below come from one sample, sequenced in a study of identical twins. TCRdb used MiXCR to reprocess the 5' RACE reads, holding one entry per CDR3 protein. The sample has about 530,000 distinct CDR3 sequences; over 12% are singletons. The same data also contributed to another study, on yellow fever vaccine responses in identical twins.

Sequencing used CD4+ T cells sorted from blood. The receptor source for this set is a woman aged 18-30 years in good health.

The rearrangement uses TRBV29-1 and TRBJ2-5; maybe TRBD1 (5 bases). Germline loops: CDR1 SQVTM, CDR2 ANQGSEA. The CDR3 has 12 residues. V lost 4 bases to trimming and J lost 2 bases, with 8 bases between them. This CDR3 reads CSVADKQETQYF. The CDR3 region has the DNA TGCAGCGTTGCGGACAAGCAAGAGACCCAGTACTTC.

This clonotype was counted a few times. The chain has TRBV6-5 and TRBJ1-6; 7 positions agree with TRBD1. The CDR3 consists of 14 residues. Germline V CDR1 and CDR2: MNHEY, SVGAGI. With V trimmed by 2 bases and J by 10 bases, 5 bases remained unmatched. CDR3 DNA sequence: TGTGCCAGCAGTTACGACAGGGTGAGATCACCCCTCCACTTT. Translating gives CASSYDRVRSPLHF.

A few counts support this clonotype. V and J are TRBV12-5 and TRBJ2-1, with D tentatively TRBD2 (8 bases). V lost 0 bases and J 5 bases, leaving 29 bases between the germline ends. Germline values: CDR1 LGHNT, CDR2 FRNRAP. This CDR3 has 21 amino acids. In nucleotides, the CDR3 is TGTGCTAGTGGTTTGGTACCGGCAGGGGGGATCGCCGGGACTAGGAACAATGAGCAGTTCTTC. It translates to CASGLVPAGGIAGTRNNEQFF.

The V gene is TRBV12-3 or TRBV12-4, the J gene TRBJ2-7, with TRBD1 identical over 8 bases. The CDR3 is 13 amino acids. Trimming at V came to 5 bases and at J to 7 bases, leaving 7 bases not matched to a gene. This CDR3 reads CASSRTGKGEQYF. In nucleotides, the CDR3 is TGTGCCAGCAGTCGGACAGGGAAAGGGGAGCAGTACTTC.

This rearrangement joins TRBV25-1 to TRBJ1-6, with 8 bases matching TRBD1. The CDR3 is 16 residues long. V lost 5 bases, J lost 11 bases, and 14 bases stayed unmatched. Germline assignment: CDR1 MGHDK and CDR2 SYGVNS. For the CDR3, the DNA is TGTGCCAGCAGTCCGCATGGGACAGGCCCCGGGGCACCCCTCCACTTT. It codes for CASSPHGTGPGAPLHF.

The rearrangement links TRBV7-2 to TRBJ2-7, with 10 bases identical to TRBD2. The ends lost 2 bases at V and 2 bases at J; junction bases unmatched: 3. This CDR3 has 15 residues. The V gene's germline CDR1 is SGHTA and CDR2 FQGNSA. The CDR3 is CASSLSLAGAYEQYV. The CDR3 DNA follows: TGTGCCAGCAGCTTAAGCCTAGCGGGGGCCTACGAGCAGTACGTC.

This clonotype was counted at least ten times. The chain carries TRBV7-9 and TRBJ1-1; TRBD1 aligns across 7 bases. This CDR3 comprises 15 residues. CDR1 is SEHNR, CDR2 FQNEAQ, per germline (reference sequence). V was pared by 5 bases and J by 0 bases, with 6 bases of the junction left unmatched. The CDR3 coding sequence is TGTGCCAGCAGCCGACAGGGAAGAATGAACACTGAAGCTTTCTTT. Its protein is CASSRQGRMNTEAFF.

The table lists this clonotype with a few counts. J is TRBJ1-6 and V is TRBV10-3, with a possible D match to TRBD1 (6 bases). Germline lookup yields CDR1 ENHRY and CDR2 SYGVKD. The V and J ends lost 5 bases and 5 bases respectively, with 7 bases between them. The CDR3 runs to 13 residues. The CDR3 reads CAISWTDNSPLHF. The CDR3 DNA follows: TGTGCCATCAGTTGGACAGATAATTCACCCCTCCACTTT.

The sample holds many counts of this clonotype. The rearrangement uses TRBV12-3 or TRBV12-4 and TRBJ2-4, with D possibly being TRBD1 (6 bases). The CDR3 totals 14 residues. The V end lost 5 bases, the J end lost 8 bases, and 16 bases lay between the germline ends. As DNA, the CDR3 is TGTGCCAGCAGTATAACAGGGTTCACGGACATTCAGTACTTC. Translated: CASSITGFTDIQYF.

The V call is TRBV3-1, the J call TRBJ2-1, with unresolved D. V was trimmed by 5 bases and J by 0 bases, leaving 14 bases between them. This CDR3 contains 16 residues. CDR1 and CDR2 (germline): LGHDT, YNNKEL (reference sequence). CDR3 region: CASSTRAQSSYNEQFF. The CDR3 bases are TGTGCCAGCAGCACTCGAGCTCAGTCCTCCTACAATGAGCAGTTCTTC.

This sequence joins TRBV18 and TRBJ2-1, with 7 bases that match TRBD2. The CDR3 runs to 16 residues. Germline loops: CDR1 KGHSH, CDR2 LQKENI. J gave up 1 base and V 5 bases, and 8 bases lay outside the gene matches. The CDR3 protein is CASSKPSGWSYNEQFF. CDR3 DNA sequence: TGTGCCAGCTCAAAACCTAGCGGTTGGTCCTACAATGAGCAGTTCTTC. Supplemented by reference TRBV18 and TRBJ2-1, the full variable domain reads NAGVMQNPRHLVRRRGQEARLRCSPMKGHSHVYWYRQLPEEGLKFMVYLQKENIIDESGMPKERFSAEFPKEGPSILRIQQVVRGDSAAYFCASSKPSGWSYNEQFFGPGTRLTVL.

This clonotype showed up just a few times. This chain joins TRBV24-1 and TRBJ2-5, with a possible D match to TRBD2 (6 bases). Per germline, CDR1 KGHDR and CDR2 SFDVKD. V was trimmed by 5 bases and J by 0 bases, leaving 12 bases between them. This CDR3 comprises 15 residues. CDR3 sequence: CATSVRGGNQETQYF. CDR3 coding DNA: TGTGCCACCAGTGTTAGGGGCGGGAACCAAGAGACCCAGTACTTC.

The chain joins TRBV7-6 to TRBJ1-6, with D perhaps matching TRBD1 (6 bases). The germline CDR1 and CDR2 sequences are SGHVS and FNYEAQ. CDR3 length equals 16 residues. The V end lost 2 bases, the J end lost 6 bases, and 14 bases lay between the germline ends. Written as DNA, the CDR3 is TGTGCCAGCAGCTTAAGACCGGGGGGCAGTAATTCACCCCTCCACTTT. Amino acid sequence: CASSLRPGGSNSPLHF. The whole variable domain, remainder taken from reference TRBV7-6 and TRBJ1-6, is GAGVSQSPRYKVTKRGQDVALRCDPISGHVSLYWYRQALGQGPEFLTYFNYEAQQDKSGLPNDRFSAERPEGSISTLTIQRTEQRDSAMYRCASSLRPGGSNSPLHFGNGTRLTVT.

On this clonotype itself: A junction end diverges from the germline sequence, so it may reflect a read error. The chain is built from TRBV5-1 and TRBJ2-5; D is ambiguous. The CDR3 length is 13 residues. Looked up from germline, CDR1 is SGHRS and CDR2 is YFSETQ. CDR3 loop: CASSLGLEETKYF. DNA for the CDR3: TGCGCCAGCAGCTTGGGCTTGGAAGAGACCAAGTACTTC.

Many counts were recorded for this clonotype. The CDR3 loop reads CSANPREHDNEQFF. The CDR3 DNA follows: TGCAGTGCTAATCCGAGGGAGCATGACAATGAGCAGTTCTTC. V and J are TRBV20-1 and TRBJ2-1; D perhaps matches TRBD2 (5 bases). Germline assignment: CDR1 DFQATT and CDR2 SNEGSKA (reference sequence). The CDR3 runs to 14 residues. Deletions cut 4 bases from V and 5 bases from J, with 15 bases between.

This clonotype has a handful of counts. V usage is TRBV28 and J usage is TRBJ2-1, with D perhaps given as TRBD1 or TRBD2 (5 bases each). The CDR3 is 15 residues long. Trimming stripped 4 bases from V and 7 bases from J, with 17 bases between. In germline, CDR1 is MDHEN, CDR2 SYDVKM. The CDR3 nucleotides read TGTGCCAGCAGTTCCCCAGGGACCGGACGGAATGAGCAGTTCTTC. It codes for CASSSPGTGRNEQFF.

CDR3 sequence reads: CASRLSPSGTYNEQFF. Written as DNA, the CDR3 is TGTGCCAGCAGACTTTCCCCAAGCGGGACCTACAATGAGCAGTTCTTC. The V gene is TRBV6-1, the J gene TRBJ2-1; TRBD2 agrees at 7 bases. The germline CDR1 and CDR2 sequences are MNHNS and SASEGT. V dropped 6 bases and J dropped 2; count of bases not matched to a gene: 10. This CDR3 comprises 16 residues.

In its sample, this clonotype was seen a few times. The chain is built from TRBV7-2 and TRBJ2-1; D not certain. The V gene lost 5 bases and the J gene lost 9 bases, with 11 bases spanning the gap. The CDR3 extends over 12 amino acids. Germline-derived CDR1 and CDR2 are SGHTA and FQGNSA. CDR3 bases: TGTGCCAGCAGCCTCCAGTGGGGTGAGCAGTTCTTC. This translates into CASSLQWGEQFF.

This clonotype was seen more than once but under ten times. The chain recombines TRBV28 with TRBJ1-1; 7 nucleotides agree with TRBD1. CDR1 MDHEN and CDR2 SYDVKM come from the germline V gene. The CDR3 totals 14 residues. The CDR3 sequence: CTSRQGDWYTEAFF. The CDR3 nucleotides are TGTACTAGCCGGCAGGGGGATTGGTACACTGAAGCTTTCTTT.

This clonotype occurred many times. This rearrangement joins TRBV29-1 to TRBJ1-2, with D maybe TRBD1 (6 bases). Trimming left V 2 bases short and J 8 bases short, with 9 bases between. The germline CDR1 and CDR2 sequences are SQVTM and ANQGSEA. The CDR3 length is 11 residues. CDR3 sequence: CSVEQGNGYTF. Written as DNA, the CDR3 is TGCAGCGTTGAACAGGGGAACGGCTACACCTTC.

This chain uses TRBV5-1 with TRBJ2-3, with D hard to call. V was shortened by 4 bases and J by 2 bases, with 14 bases between the two germline ends. Germline loops: CDR1 SGHRS, CDR2 YFSETQ. This CDR3 has 15 residues. CDR3 sequence reads: CASSDSASATDTQYF. The CDR3 coding sequence is TGCGCCAGCAGCGACTCGGCGAGCGCCACAGATACGCAGTATTTT.

The CDR3 DNA reads as TGTGCCAGCAGCCCCCTAACTAGCGGAAGCGGAACCCAGTACTTC. Residues: CASSPLTSGSGTQYF. This chain uses TRBV3-1 with TRBJ2-5; the match to TRBD2 covers 8 bases. The V and J ends lost 4 bases and 8 bases, in that order; junction bases with no gene match: 12. This CDR3 comprises 15 residues. Per germline, CDR1 LGHDT and CDR2 YNNKEL (reference sequence).

This rearrangement joins TRBV2 to TRBJ1-4; 7 bases match TRBD1. V was clipped by 8 bases and J by 7 bases; unmatched bases: 13. Germline V gene lookup returns CDR1 SNHLY and CDR2 FYNNEI. This CDR3 is 15 amino acids long. In DNA, the CDR3 is TGTGCCAGCCGGAGGGACAGAGGGGAAAGTGAAAAACTGTTTTTT. It codes for CASRRDRGESEKLFF.

This clonotype came up a few times. The chain is built from TRBV24-1 and TRBJ2-1, with 13 nucleotides matching TRBD2. Germline V gene lookup returns CDR1 KGHDR and CDR2 SFDVKD. CDR3 size: 15 residues. V lost 9 bases and J lost 8; bases outside the gene matches: 9. CDR3 region: CATEAGTSGADEQFF. The CDR3 nucleotides are TGTGCCACCGAGGCCGGGACTAGCGGGGCAGATGAGCAGTTCTTC.

The gene calls are TRBV2 and TRBJ2-1, with D perhaps matching TRBD2 (6 bases). The germline V gene has CDR1 SNHLY and CDR2 FYNNEI. The CDR3 totals 15 residues. The V end was cut by 5 bases, the J end by 10 bases, with 21 bases between. For the CDR3, the DNA is TGTGCCAGCAGTCCTGGACTATCGGGAGCGTTGGAGCAGTTCTTC. It encodes CASSPGLSGALEQFF.

This chain links TRBV6-1 with TRBJ2-1; 8 bases match TRBD2. The trim removed 6 bases at V and 3 bases at J, leaving 7 bases unmatched. The CDR3 spans 15 residues. Germline CDR1 is MNHNS and CDR2 is SASEGT. The CDR3 DNA is TGTGCCAGCAGGGAACTTAGCGGGGTCTACAATGAGCAGTTCTTC. Translating it yields CASRELSGVYNEQFF.

The chain employs TRBV6-5 and TRBJ2-7, with 10 bases identical to TRBD1. Germline V gene data show CDR1 as MNHEY and CDR2 as SVGAGI. The CDR3 runs to 16 residues. Trimming cost V 4 bases and J 4 bases; bases outside gene matches: 10. The CDR3 loop reads CASSSDRPGQGYEQYF. The CDR3 nucleotides read TGTGCCAGCAGTTCCGACCGCCCGGGACAGGGGTACGAGCAGTACTTC.